Presented here are 17 T cell receptor beta chains from one specimen sequenced in a study of graft-versus-host responses after intestinal transplantation listed by TCRdb under 2021. Which antigens these TCRs recognize remains unknown. Interpreted using the paper, the time point label stands for: cells obtained before transplantation from donor or recipient. The method behind the library was the immunoSEQ multiplex PCR assay. The immuneACCESS repertoire file appears here via TCRdb, limited to in-frame rearrangements. These files lack a portion of the clones; in checked studies, under half of the deficit traces to unresolved V genes, and the cause of the others is not known. The sample records 150,000 or so clones, 85% to 95% of which are singletons. Roughly 0.19% of the sample rests with the top ten. The starting material was unstimulated CD4+ T cells sorted from spleen or lymph node cells, obtained before intestinal transplant. All receptors derive from a human donor who received an intestinal transplant.

This clone has just one count. The rearrangement links TRBV6-5 to TRBJ2-7; D is ambiguous. The CDR3 is 14 residues long. Trimming shortened V by 1 base and J by 2 bases, and 9 bases separated the two germline ends. The V gene's germline CDR1 is MNHEY and CDR2 SVGAGI. The CDR3 bases are TGTGCCAGCAGTTACTGGGGTATACCCTACGAGCAGTACTTC. It translates to CASSYWGIPYEQYF.

This rearrangement joins TRBV9 to TRBJ1-1, with D hard to call. Germline loops: CDR1 SGDLS, CDR2 YYNGEE. V gave up 4 bases and J gave up 1 base, with 11 bases separating them. The CDR3 totals 14 residues. The CDR3 DNA follows: TGTGCCAGCAGCCCCTCAACACAGAACACTGAAGCTTTCTTT. Residues: CASSPSTQNTEAFF.

This chain uses TRBV7-2 with TRBJ2-5; TRBD2 matches at 8 bases. TRBJ2-7 explains the end of the DNA better; the J call may be wrong. From germline, CDR1 is SGHTA and CDR2 FQGNSA. The CDR3 extends over 15 amino acids. This CDR3 reads CASRGWWREAHEQYF. The CDR3 nucleotides read TGTGCCAGCAGGGGGTGGTGGCGGGAGGCCCACGAGCAGTACTTC.

The chain couples TRBV6-1 to TRBJ2-3; 11 bases fit TRBD2. The V gene end was trimmed by 5 bases and the J gene end by 6 bases; junction bases not matched to a gene: 7. CDR1 is MNHNS, CDR2 SASEGT, per germline. The CDR3 sequence is 15 residues long. CDR3 sequence (DNA): TGTGCCAGCAGTATAACTAGCGGGAGTATCGATACGCAGTATTTT. Its translation is CASSITSGSIDTQYF.

The chain uses TRBV9 and TRBJ2-2, with D maybe TRBD1 (6 bases). The V and J ends lost 2 bases and 5 bases respectively, with 10 bases between them. Germline assignment: CDR1 SGDLS and CDR2 YYNGEE. This CDR3 has 14 amino acids. The CDR3 DNA reads as TGTGCCAGCAGCGTCCGGACAGAAACCGGGGAGCTGTTTTTT. Translation: CASSVRTETGELFF. The full variable domain, its missing parts supplied by reference TRBV9 and TRBJ2-2, is DSGVTQTPKHLITATGQRVTLRCSPRSGDLSVYWYQQSLDQGLQFLIQYYNGEERAKGNILERFSAQQFPDLHSELNLSSLELGDSALYFCASSVRTETGELFFGEGSRLTVL.

The chain is built from TRBV5-5 and TRBJ1-2, with D tentatively TRBD1 (5 bases). Per germline, CDR1 SGHKS and CDR2 YYEKEE (reference sequence). The CDR3 consists of 15 residues. V lost 5 bases to trimming and J lost 4 bases, with 18 bases between them. CDR3 bases: TGTGCCAGCAGGTACTCCGGGACGGAGATCTATGGCTACACCTTC. Its translation is CASRYSGTEIYGYTF.

The rearrangement joins TRBV7-9 to TRBJ1-1, with 8 bases fitting TRBD1. This CDR3 has 14 amino acids. Germline V lookup: CDR1 SEHNR, CDR2 FQNEAQ (reference sequence). After removal of 5 bases from V and 6 bases from J, the junction contained 8 bases not matched to a gene. The CDR3 nucleotides are TGTGCCAGCAGCGCCAGACAGGGGATAGCTGAAGCTTTCTTT. Translating it yields CASSARQGIAEAFF. The entire variable domain, with the rest obtained from reference TRBV7-9 and TRBJ1-1, is as follows: DTGVSQNPRHKITKRGQNVTFRCDPISEHNRLYWYRQTLGQGPEFLTYFQNEAQLEKSRLLSDRFSAERPKGSFSTLEIQRTEQGDSAMYLCASSARQGIAEAFFGQGTRLTVV.

In this sample, this clone turned up once. This chain uses TRBV25-1 with TRBJ2-1, with D perhaps TRBD2 (6 bases). Trimming took 3 bases from V and 6 from J, leaving 15 bases between them. Germline CDR1 reads MGHDK; CDR2 reads SYGVNS. The CDR3 loop spans 15 amino acids. The CDR3 protein is CASSEAGGMVNEQFF. The DNA of the CDR3 is TGTGCCAGCAGTGAGGCTGGCGGGATGGTCAATGAGCAGTTCTTC.

The chain is built from TRBV7-2 and TRBJ2-7; the D call may be TRBD1 or TRBD2 (5 bases each). Trimming took off 1 base at V and 6 bases at J, with 13 bases between the two ends. Germline CDR1 and CDR2: SGHTA and FQGNSA. CDR3 length: 14 amino acids. CDR3 nucleotide sequence: TGTGCCAGCAGCTTAGACCGGGGCCCCGGCGAGCAGTACTTC. Its protein is CASSLDRGPGEQYF.

This chain links TRBV5-4 with TRBJ1-2; no clear D gene. CDR3 length equals 15 residues. Germline V lookup: CDR1 SGHNT, CDR2 YYREEE (reference sequence). With 0 bases removed from V and 1 base from J, the gap between germline ends came to 10 bases. CDR3 in amino acids: CASSLGPGDNYGYTF. CDR3 sequence (DNA): TGTGCCAGCAGCTTGGGACCCGGGGATAACTATGGCTACACCTTC. Together with reference TRBV5-4 and TRBJ1-2, the CDR3 gives the full variable domain: ETGVTQSPTHLIKTRGQQVTLRCSSQSGHNTVSWYQQALGQGPQFIFQYYREEENGRGNFPPRFSGLQFPNYSSELNVNALELDDSALYLCASSLGPGDNYGYTFGSGTRLTVV.

The chain employs TRBV7-3 and TRBJ2-7, with D perhaps TRBD1 or TRBD2 (5 bases each). The CDR3 spans 15 residues. Germline V gene sequence: CDR1 SGHTA, CDR2 FQGTGA. Trimming shortened V by 6 bases and J by 1 base, and 16 bases separated the two germline ends. The CDR3 sequence: CASSPDGTLSYEQYF. CDR3 nucleotides: TGTGCCAGCAGTCCCGACGGGACCCTTTCCTACGAGCAGTACTTC.

The chain couples TRBV29-1 to TRBJ1-3; D perhaps matches TRBD1 (6 bases). The CDR3 is 13 residues long. Trimming removed 4 bases from V and 4 bases from J, with 11 bases in between. Germline-derived CDR1 and CDR2 are SQVTM and ANQGSEA. CDR3 protein: CSVADRRGNTIYF. In DNA, the CDR3 is TGCAGCGTTGCGGACAGACGCGGAAACACCATATATTTT.

This clone was seen just once. The chain couples TRBV28 to TRBJ1-2; D ambiguous. The germline CDR1 and CDR2 sequences are MDHEN and SYDVKM. Trimming removed 6 bases at V and 2 bases at J, with 4 bases between. The CDR3 sequence is 11 residues long. CDR3: CASSRNYGYTF. The CDR3 nucleotides are TGTGCCAGCAGCCGAAACTATGGCTACACCTTC.

The chain uses TRBV9 and TRBJ2-1; D unclear. The germline CDR1 and CDR2 sequences are SGDLS and YYNGEE. The CDR3 has 13 amino acids. The V gene lost 0 bases and the J gene lost 5 bases, with 6 bases spanning the gap. CDR3: CASSVVSNNEQFF. For the CDR3, the DNA is TGTGCCAGCAGCGTAGTGTCGAACAATGAGCAGTTCTTC.

This chain uses TRBV18 with TRBJ1-4, with D uncertain. Between the trimmed V and J ends, which lost 8 bases and 0 bases, there was a span of 10 bases. This CDR3 contains 14 residues. Germline V lookup: CDR1 KGHSH, CDR2 LQKENI. The CDR3 loop is CASAEGATNEKLFF. CDR3 nucleotides: TGTGCCAGCGCCGAGGGTGCAACTAATGAAAAACTGTTTTTT.

This sequence joins TRBV5-1 and TRBJ2-5; 10 positions match TRBD2. The assigned J gene may be wrong: the sequence end matches TRBJ2-7 better. Germline CDR1 reads SGHRS; CDR2 reads YFSETQ. There are 17 residues in the CDR3. The DNA for the CDR3 is TGCGCCAGCAGCTTGAGCCCTAGCGGGGGAATGGGCTACGAGCAGTACTTC. The encoded protein is CASSLSPSGGMGYEQYF.

The gene calls are TRBV4-1 and TRBJ2-7; 8 bases align to TRBD1. This CDR3 comprises 15 residues. Germline values: CDR1 MGHRA, CDR2 YSYEKL. V shed 3 bases and J 1 base; nucleotides not matched to a gene: 5. CDR3 sequence: CASSHPGDRSYEQYF. CDR3 sequence (DNA): TGCGCCAGCAGCCACCCCGGGGACAGGTCCTACGAGCAGTACTTC.